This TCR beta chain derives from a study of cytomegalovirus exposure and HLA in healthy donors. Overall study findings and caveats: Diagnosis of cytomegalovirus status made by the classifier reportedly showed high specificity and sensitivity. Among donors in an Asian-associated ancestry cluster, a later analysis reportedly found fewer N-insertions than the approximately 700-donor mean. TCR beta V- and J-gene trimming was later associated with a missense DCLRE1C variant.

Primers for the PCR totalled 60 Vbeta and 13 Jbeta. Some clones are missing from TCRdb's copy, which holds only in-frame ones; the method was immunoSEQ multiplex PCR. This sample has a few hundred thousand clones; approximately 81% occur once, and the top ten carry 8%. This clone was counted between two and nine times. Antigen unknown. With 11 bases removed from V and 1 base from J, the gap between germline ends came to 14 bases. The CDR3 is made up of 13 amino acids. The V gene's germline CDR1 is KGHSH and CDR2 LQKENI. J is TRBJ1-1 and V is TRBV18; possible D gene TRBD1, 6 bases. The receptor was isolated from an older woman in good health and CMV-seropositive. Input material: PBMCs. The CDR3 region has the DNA TGTGCCGGATTACAGGGAACGAACACTGAAGCTTTCTTT. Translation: CAGLQGTNTEAFF.